This T cell receptor beta chain came from a study of beta chain features in type 1 diabetes. Findings and caveats of the study: Overrepresentation of cells with high TCR expression could result from cDNA sequencing.

Germline values: CDR1 KGHSH, CDR2 LQKENI. The V and J ends lost 5 bases and 3 bases respectively, with 11 bases between them. This CDR3 has 13 residues. Every isolated RNA sample was fully reverse transcribed, so sequencing captured expressed TCRB transcripts. The method was immunoSEQ multiplex PCR; TCRdb's version includes in-frame clones alone and lacks a portion of them. The sample lists about 370,000 clones, roughly 16% occurring once. The authors obtained over 98% purity in all sorted populations. This clone was counted a few times. Its antigen is undetermined. The sequencing input was naive CD4+ T cells from blood. The receptor's source is a woman in her late teens or twenties in good health. This sequence joins TRBV18 and TRBJ2-7; possible D gene TRBD2, 5 bases. CDR3 sequence: CASSATGNYEQYF. Written as DNA, the CDR3 is TGTGCCAGCTCAGCTACGGGGAACTACGAGCAGTACTTC.